This T cell receptor beta chain was sequenced during a study of T cells in narcolepsy. Comment on this clone: Its antigen is undetermined. The same CDR3 also results from other DNA sequences found in this sample.

General study points: Same-patient CSF and blood CD4+ T cell clonotypes included HCRT-specific and TRIB2-specific autoreactive ones.

The CDR3 loop spans 15 amino acids. Trimming cost V 7 bases and J 5 bases; bases outside gene matches: 13. Germline-derived CDR1 and CDR2 are MDHEN and SYDVKM. Clones were sequenced by immunoSEQ multiplex PCR, and TCRdb holds only the in-frame ones, with some missing. The sample shows 25,000 to 30,000 clones, more than 70% of them seen only once. The chain joins TRBV28 to TRBJ1-1, with 7 bases fitting TRBD1. The sequence was obtained from a human donor in good health. What was sequenced was memory (CD45RA-) CD4+ T cells from blood. Written as DNA, the CDR3 is TGTGCCAGCATAATGGGGGGTGCAGGGGGTACTGAAGCTTTCTTT. Amino acid sequence: CASIMGGAGGTEAFF. Full variable domain (remainder filled in from reference TRBV28 and TRBJ1-1): DVKVTQSSRYLVKRTGEKVFLECVQDMDHENMFWYRQDPGLGLRLIYFSYDVKMKEKGDIPEGYSVSREKKERFSLILESASTNQTSMYLCASIMGGAGGTEAFFGQGTRLTVV.